The 5 T cell receptor beta chains in this list originate from one sample, sequenced in a study of cytomegalovirus exposure and HLA in healthy donors. Both 60 Vbeta primers and 13 Jbeta primers went into the PCR. Clones were sequenced by immunoSEQ multiplex PCR, and TCRdb holds only the in-frame ones, with some missing. The table includes 100,000 to 150,000 clones, 70% to 90% detected once. The specimen was PBMCs. The receptors were gathered from a woman between 35 and 50 years old in good health and CMV-seropositive.

The chain links TRBV28 to TRBJ2-5, with 12 bases aligning to TRBD2. CDR3 length equals 16 residues. J was trimmed by 4 bases and V by 5 bases; bases with no gene match: 8. Germline loops: CDR1 MDHEN, CDR2 SYDVKM. CDR3 DNA: TGTGCCAGCAGTCAGACTAGCGGGGGATGGGGAGAGACCCAGTACTTC. It is translated as CASSQTSGGWGETQYF.

The J gene is TRBJ2-2, the V gene TRBV11-2; 9 bases are shared with TRBD1. The J segment lost 4 bases and the V segment lost 5 bases, leaving 11 bases of the junction unmatched. The CDR3 extends over 17 amino acids. CDR1 and CDR2 from the germline V gene are SGHAT and FQNNGV. Here the CDR3 reads CASSHRAGTGITGELFF. The DNA of the CDR3 is TGTGCCAGCAGCCACCGTGCTGGGACAGGGATCACCGGGGAGCTGTTTTTT.

In its sample, this clone was seen a few times. The rearrangement uses TRBV14 and TRBJ1-2, with 7 nucleotides matching TRBD1. CDR3 size: 17 residues. Trimming at V came to 1 base and at J to 5 bases, leaving 13 bases not matched to a gene. The germline gives CDR1 SGHDN, CDR2 FVKESK. DNA of the CDR3: TGTGCCAGCAGCCAAGTAATCGATACAGGGGCGAGGTATGGCTACACCTTC. It codes for CASSQVIDTGARYGYTF.

This CDR3 is CASSIRLAGDSSYNEQFF. The CDR3 nucleotides are TGTGCCAGTAGTATTAGGCTAGCGGGGGACAGCTCCTACAATGAGCAGTTCTTC. The genes are TRBV19 and TRBJ2-1, with TRBD2 matching over 10 bases. Germline CDR1 LNHDA, CDR2 SQIVND (reference sequence). V was clipped by 3 bases and J by 0 bases; unmatched bases: 8. This CDR3 is 18 amino acids long.

The J gene is TRBJ1-1, the V gene TRBV27; D gene unclear. V was pared by 2 bases and J by 1 base, with 11 bases between. Germline assignment: CDR1 MNHEY and CDR2 SMNVEV (reference sequence). There are 15 residues in the CDR3. The CDR3 coding sequence is TGTGCCAGCAGTTTAACGGAGAAACCGAACACTGAAGCTTTCTTT. The encoded protein is CASSLTEKPNTEAFF.